This TCR beta chain stems from a study of blood T cell repertoires in COVID-19. Study-level information: Sites across the United States, Italy and Spain contributed samples from acute and convalescent COVID-19.

V was pared by 6 bases and J by 3 bases, with 6 bases of the junction left unmatched. From germline, CDR1 is SNHLY and CDR2 FYNNEI. This CDR3 has 14 residues. Measured with immunoSEQ multiplex PCR; TCRdb has only the in-frame clones, and not every one. The table includes about 130,000 clones, approximately 83% detected once. This clonotype originated in an elderly man with active or convalescent COVID-19. The rearrangement links TRBV2 to TRBJ1-2; TRBD1 agrees at 8 bases. Sequencing was performed on peripheral blood. The CDR3 bases are TGTGCCAGCAGGGAGTCAGGGGGCGACTATGGCTACACCTTC. The encoded protein is CASRESGGDYGYTF.